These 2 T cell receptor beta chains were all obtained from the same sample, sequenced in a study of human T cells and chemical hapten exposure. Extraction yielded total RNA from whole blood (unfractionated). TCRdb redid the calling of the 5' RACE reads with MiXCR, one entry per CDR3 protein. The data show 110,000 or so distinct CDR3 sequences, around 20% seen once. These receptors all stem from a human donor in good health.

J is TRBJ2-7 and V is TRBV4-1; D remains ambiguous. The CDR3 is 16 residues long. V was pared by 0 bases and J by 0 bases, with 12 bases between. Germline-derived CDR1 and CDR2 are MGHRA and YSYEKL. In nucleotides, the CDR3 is TGCGCCAGCAGCCAAGAAGAGAAGGGAACCTCCTACGAGCAGTACTTC. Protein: CASSQEEKGTSYEQYF.

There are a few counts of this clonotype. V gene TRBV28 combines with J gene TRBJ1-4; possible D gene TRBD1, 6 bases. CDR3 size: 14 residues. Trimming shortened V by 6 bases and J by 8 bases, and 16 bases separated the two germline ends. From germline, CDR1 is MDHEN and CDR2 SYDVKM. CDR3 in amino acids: CASRRLRGYEKLFF. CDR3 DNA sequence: TGTGCCAGCAGGCGGCTCAGGGGTTACGAAAAACTGTTTTTT.